The 31 T cell receptor beta chains below come from one sample, sequenced in a study of neurological immune-mediated disorders. TCRdb reprocessed the 5' RACE reads with MiXCR, giving one entry per CDR3 protein. This sample yields roughly 44,000 distinct CDR3 sequences, of which about 6.9% are seen a single time; 0.55% to 0.6% belongs to the top ten. The specimen was CD4+ T cells from blood. Receptor source: a woman aged 40 to 49 in good health.

This clonotype was detected a few times. V and J are TRBV6-1 and TRBJ2-1, with 9 bases matching TRBD2. With 7 bases clipped from V and 8 bases from J, the junction kept 12 bases outside the gene matches. The CDR3 consists of 15 residues. Germline assignment: CDR1 MNHNS and CDR2 SASEGT. The CDR3 nucleotides read TGTGCCAGCAACCGGGCTAGCGGGGTTTCGTATGAGCAGTTCTTC. This sequence encodes CASNRASGVSYEQFF.

This clonotype came up a few times. A much larger clone differs from this one at a single base, so this may be a read error. As the CDR3 is not closed by the conserved phenylalanine or tryptophan, this likely results from a read error. The chain carries TRBV18 and TRBJ2-7; perhaps TRBD1 as D (6 bases). CDR1 and CDR2 from the germline V gene are KGHSH and LQKENI. CDR3 length: 15 amino acids. Trimming took 3 bases from V and 6 from J, leaving 18 bases between them. DNA for the CDR3: TGTGCCAGCTCACCGGTCCCCGGGACATCCCTCGAGCAGTACCTC. Its translation is CASSPVPGTSLEQYL.

This clonotype was counted ten times or more. The chain recombines TRBV28 with TRBJ1-2, with D hard to call. V was cut by 10 bases and J by 5 bases, with 17 bases left in between. This CDR3 has 13 amino acids. The V gene's germline CDR1 is MDHEN and CDR2 SYDVKM. As DNA, the CDR3 is TGTGCCACCCTGGGGTTAGAGACTTATGGCTACACCTTC. Protein product: CATLGLETYGYTF.

In this sample, this clonotype turned up many times. The rearrangement joins TRBV20-1 to TRBJ2-3; D may match TRBD1 or TRBD2 (6 bases each). The germline gives CDR1 DFQATT, CDR2 SNEGSKA (reference sequence). This CDR3 comprises 17 residues. V lost 0 bases and J lost 0, with 16 bases in between. The CDR3 nucleotides are TGCAGTGCTAGAGATAGTTCGGGGGACACCAGCACAGATACGCAGTATTTT. Translating gives CSARDSSGDTSTDTQYF.

At least ten counts were recorded for this clonotype. J is TRBJ2-1 and V is TRBV6-2 or TRBV6-3; D may be TRBD1 or TRBD2 (6 bases each). The V gene's germline CDR1 is MNHEY and CDR2 SVGEGT. V was cut by 7 bases and J by 0 bases, with 13 bases left in between. The CDR3 is made up of 15 amino acids. DNA for the CDR3: TGTGCCAGCACCGGGGGCGAGAGCTCCTACAATGAGCAGTTCTTC. This codes for CASTGGESSYNEQFF.

This clonotype appeared many times. The V call is TRBV3-1, the J call TRBJ2-6; perhaps TRBD1 as D (6 bases). The germline V and J ends were trimmed by 3 bases and 2 bases, with 11 bases remaining between them. This CDR3 contains 16 residues. From germline, CDR1 is LGHDT and CDR2 YNNKEL (reference sequence). The CDR3 spells CASSQIGGAGANVLTF. Written as DNA, the CDR3 is TGTGCCAGCAGCCAGATAGGGGGTGCTGGGGCCAACGTCCTGACTTTC.

At least ten counts were recorded for this clonotype. V is TRBV28 and J is TRBJ2-5; 7 nucleotides agree with TRBD1. This CDR3 spans 17 amino acids. The germline V gene has CDR1 MDHEN and CDR2 SYDVKM. V trimming: 6 bases; J trimming: 0 bases; junction bases outside the gene matches: 13. This CDR3 reads CASSSGLGDSNQETQYF. The CDR3 DNA reads TGTGCCAGCAGCTCGGGCCTCGGGGACAGCAACCAAGAGACCCAGTACTTC.

This clonotype was recorded many times. J is TRBJ2-7 and V is TRBV12-3 or TRBV12-4; 8 nucleotides match TRBD1. The length of the CDR3 is 15 residues. The junction had 13 bases not matched to a gene; V was cut back by 6 bases and J by 6 bases. CDR3 coding DNA: TGTGCCAGCAGCCTCCTCGGACAGGGTGAGGGCGAGCAGTACTTC. Its translation: CASSLLGQGEGEQYF.

This clonotype was recorded many times. This chain uses TRBV28 with TRBJ2-5; 7 bases agree with TRBD2. This CDR3 is 15 amino acids long. From germline, CDR1 is MDHEN and CDR2 SYDVKM. Trimming cost V 3 bases and J 5 bases; bases outside gene matches: 9. The CDR3 protein is CASSLRAGGWETQYF. The CDR3 DNA follows: TGTGCCAGCAGTTTGCGGGCCGGGGGGTGGGAGACCCAGTACTTC.

This clonotype has at least ten counts. The chain has TRBV29-1 and TRBJ2-1; TRBD2 aligns across 10 bases. Germline V gives CDR1 SQVTM, CDR2 ANQGSEA. V lost 4 bases to trimming and J lost 9 bases; unmatched junction nucleotides: 9. There are 14 residues in the CDR3. The CDR3 spells CSVVQLAGVGEQFF. The CDR3 DNA follows: TGCAGCGTTGTACAGCTAGCGGGAGTAGGTGAGCAGTTCTTC.

This clonotype was found many times. The rearrangement uses TRBV24-1 and TRBJ2-5; 12 bases map to TRBD2. The length of the CDR3 is 15 residues. Germline assignment: CDR1 KGHDR and CDR2 SFDVKD. The ends lost 3 bases at V and 5 bases at J; junction bases unmatched: 3. CDR3 coding DNA: TGTGCCACCAGTGATCTAGCGGGGGGGATGGAGACCCAGTACTTC. Encoded protein: CATSDLAGGMETQYF.

This clonotype was recorded many times. The chain combines TRBV20-1 with TRBJ2-7; TRBD2 aligns across 7 bases. CDR1 is DFQATT and CDR2 is SNEGSKA in the germline V gene (reference sequence). V lost 5 bases, J lost 0 bases, and 7 bases stayed unmatched. This CDR3 is built from 14 residues. CDR3 region: CSAPHGTISYEQYF. CDR3 sequence (DNA): TGCAGTGCTCCCCATGGGACTATCTCCTACGAGCAGTACTTC.

This clonotype showed up many times. This chain uses TRBV27 with TRBJ2-1, with 8 bases lining up with TRBD2. V trimming: 0 bases; J trimming: 3 bases; junction bases outside the gene matches: 4. CDR1 is MNHEY and CDR2 is SMNVEV in the germline V gene (reference sequence). CDR3 size: 16 residues. DNA of the CDR3: TGTGCCAGCAGTTTATCGTTGGCGGGAGGCTACAATGAGCAGTTCTTC. Protein sequence: CASSLSLAGGYNEQFF.

This clonotype has a count of ten or more. The V call is TRBV12-3 or TRBV12-4, the J call TRBJ2-1, with 12 bases that match TRBD2. The V and J ends lost 5 bases and 5 bases, in that order; junction bases with no gene match: 4. The CDR3 is made up of 15 amino acids. The CDR3 DNA sequence: TGTGCCAGCAGTCCCCGGACTAGCGGGAACAATGAGCAGTTCTTC. This translates into CASSPRTSGNNEQFF.

This clonotype was observed many times. V is TRBV12-3 or TRBV12-4 and J is TRBJ2-1, with D possibly TRBD2 on 6 matching bases. V was cut by 3 bases and J by 7 bases, with 13 bases left in between. CDR3 size: 14 residues. CDR3: CASSLGTYSNEQFF. The CDR3 DNA reads TGTGCCAGCAGTTTGGGGACTTATTCTAATGAGCAGTTCTTC.

Many counts were recorded for this clonotype. The V and J genes are TRBV20-1 and TRBJ2-1; weak D call: TRBD1 (5 bases). Trimming took 2 bases from V and 4 from J, leaving 15 bases between them. The CDR3 contains 15 residues. Per the germline V gene, CDR1 is DFQATT and CDR2 is SNEGSKA (reference sequence). The CDR3 loop is CSARRGGVTYNEQFF. CDR3 nucleotides: TGCAGTGCTAGAAGGGGTGGGGTCACATACAATGAGCAGTTCTTC.

In this sample, this clonotype turned up many times. CDR3 residues: CASSQNRGNTIYF. DNA for the CDR3: TGTGCCAGCAGCCAAAACAGGGGAAACACCATATATTTT. The chain employs TRBV12-3 or TRBV12-4 and TRBJ1-3; TRBD1 is a possible D gene (5 bases). The CDR3 consists of 13 residues. V shed 6 bases and J shed 4 bases, with 10 bases lying between them.

Many counts were recorded for this clonotype. The chain has TRBV12-5 and TRBJ2-2, with D maybe TRBD1 (8 bases). The CDR3 length is 15 residues. Trimming removed 2 bases from V and 5 bases from J, with 12 bases in between. Germline lookup yields CDR1 LGHNT and CDR2 FRNRAP. The CDR3 spells CASGLTGGGTGELFF. The CDR3 region has the DNA TGTGCTAGTGGTTTGACAGGGGGAGGGACCGGGGAGCTGTTTTTT.

This clonotype came up many times. V gene TRBV7-6 combines with J gene TRBJ2-2; D possibly corresponds to TRBD2 (5 bases). Trimming removed 3 bases from V and 0 bases from J, with 8 bases in between. Germline values: CDR1 SGHVS, CDR2 FNYEAQ. The CDR3 spans 15 residues. CDR3 nucleotides: TGTGCCAGCAGCTTTTACGGGGCGAACACCGGGGAGCTGTTTTTT. This codes for CASSFYGANTGELFF.

This clonotype was detected many times. The chain couples TRBV7-2 to TRBJ2-1, with unresolved D. Per the germline V gene, CDR1 is SGHTA and CDR2 is FQGNSA. The CDR3 is 12 residues long. Trimming cost V 5 bases and J 7 bases, with 9 bases left between them. The CDR3 DNA is TGTGCCAGCAGCCTCGACTGGAATGAGCAGTTCTTC. This sequence encodes CASSLDWNEQFF. The whole variable domain, filled in from reference TRBV7-2 and TRBJ2-1, reads GAGVSQSPSNKVTEKGKDVELRCDPISGHTALYWYRQSLGQGLEFLIYFQGNSAPDKSGLPSDRFSAERTGGSVSTLTIQRTQQEDSAVYLCASSLDWNEQFFGPGTRLTVL.

There are many counts of this clonotype. The chain carries TRBV6-1 and TRBJ1-1, with D unresolved. The CDR3 covers 11 residues. V lost 10 bases and J lost 1, with 7 bases in between. Germline CDR1 MNHNS, CDR2 SASEGT. CDR3 amino acids: CATSENTEAFF. Written as DNA, the CDR3 is TGTGCCACCTCCGAGAACACTGAAGCTTTCTTT.

This clonotype was seen many times. This chain links TRBV12-5 with TRBJ2-1; D is tentatively TRBD1 or TRBD2 (5 bases each). V lost 5 bases, J lost 11 bases, and 16 bases lay in between. Germline lookup yields CDR1 LGHNT and CDR2 FRNRAP. The CDR3 covers 13 residues. CDR3 in DNA: TGTGCTAGTGGTGTGGGGGTAGCCACGCAGCAGTTCTTC. Translating gives CASGVGVATQQFF.

This clonotype was counted ten times or more. The chain carries TRBV28 and TRBJ2-7; 11 nucleotides align to TRBD2. CDR1 and CDR2 (germline): MDHEN, SYDVKM. The junction had 7 bases not matched to a gene; V was cut back by 2 bases and J by 7 bases. The CDR3 covers 15 residues. DNA of the CDR3: TGTGCCAGCAGTTTAATAGGACTAGCGGGCCAAGAGCAGTACTTC. Translation: CASSLIGLAGQEQYF.

This clonotype was seen ten or more times. V is TRBV6-5 and J is TRBJ1-5; 12 bases are shared with TRBD1. Germline V lookup: CDR1 MNHEY, CDR2 SVGAGI. V gave up 6 bases and J gave up 5 bases; unmatched junction bases: 11. The CDR3 has 17 amino acids. CDR3 in amino acids: CASRGTGTGGRHQPQHF. In DNA form, the CDR3 reads TGTGCCAGCAGGGGTACCGGGACAGGGGGCCGACATCAGCCCCAGCATTTT.

This rearrangement joins TRBV2 to TRBJ2-4; D is uncertain. This CDR3 has 13 residues. Germline assignment: CDR1 SNHLY and CDR2 FYNNEI. Trimming stripped 3 bases from V and 4 bases from J, with 7 bases between. The CDR3 loop is CASSDDGKNIQYF. CDR3 nucleotide sequence: TGTGCCAGCAGTGATGACGGAAAAAACATTCAGTACTTC.

V usage is TRBV28 and J usage is TRBJ1-5; the D is unclear. The CDR3 contains 13 residues. Germline V CDR1 and CDR2: MDHEN, SYDVKM. V was trimmed by 5 bases and J by 6 bases, leaving 11 bases between them. CDR3 DNA: TGTGCCAGCAGTCCTAGAGTTGTTCAGCCCCAGCATTTT. Translating it yields CASSPRVVQPQHF.

This clonotype was seen ten or more times. The chain carries TRBV4-3 and TRBJ1-5; the D is unclear. This CDR3 is 13 amino acids long. The V end lost 0 bases, the J end lost 8 bases, and 8 bases lay between the germline ends. Germline loops: CDR1 LGHNA, CDR2 YSLEER. The CDR3 coding sequence is TGCGCCAGCAGCCAAGATAACGGTAAGCCCCAGCATTTT. Protein product: CASSQDNGKPQHF.

This clonotype was counted at least ten times. The V gene is TRBV20-1, the J gene TRBJ1-5, with TRBD1 matching over 9 bases. This CDR3 has 16 residues. The V gene's germline CDR1 is DFQATT and CDR2 SNEGSKA (reference sequence). The V segment lost 3 bases and the J segment 1 base; nucleotides outside the gene matches: 7. The CDR3 DNA reads as TGCAGTGCTAGGGGACAGGGTAGTTTAAGCAATCAGCCCCAGCATTTT. As protein: CSARGQGSLSNQPQHF.

This clonotype came up many times. The chain couples TRBV28 to TRBJ1-5; D not resolved. V was cut by 0 bases and J by 7 bases, with 4 bases left in between. CDR1 is MDHEN, CDR2 SYDVKM, per germline. The CDR3 is 12 residues long. The CDR3 sequence: CASSLWGQPQHF. The CDR3 bases are TGTGCCAGCAGTTTATGGGGACAGCCCCAGCATTTT.

This clonotype has a count of ten or more. The gene calls are TRBV7-2 and TRBJ1-2, with 10 bases aligning to TRBD1. V was pared by 4 bases and J by 8 bases, with 7 bases of the junction left unmatched. CDR3 length equals 14 residues. Germline CDR1 SGHTA, CDR2 FQGNSA. The CDR3 spells CASSSIPGQGGYTF. The CDR3 DNA reads as TGTGCCAGCAGCTCCATCCCGGGACAGGGGGGCTACACCTTC. The whole variable domain, remainder taken from reference TRBV7-2 and TRBJ1-2, is GAGVSQSPSNKVTEKGKDVELRCDPISGHTALYWYRQSLGQGLEFLIYFQGNSAPDKSGLPSDRFSAERTGGSVSTLTIQRTQQEDSAVYLCASSSIPGQGGYTFGSGTRLTVV.

This clonotype was observed many times. The V call is TRBV3-1, the J call TRBJ1-1; D is unresolved. The germline V gene encodes CDR1 LGHDT and CDR2 YNNKEL (reference sequence). The CDR3 sequence is 12 residues long. The ends were cut back, 0 bases at V and 8 bases at J, with 7 bases in the middle. CDR3 nucleotide sequence: TGTGCCAGCAGCCAAGATACCAGGGAAGCTTTCTTT. Translation gives CASSQDTREAFF.